A single sample is the source of the 10 T cell receptor beta chains below, sequenced in a study of shared clonotypes between healthy human individuals. Method: immunoSEQ multiplex PCR; TCRdb's copy keeps in-frame clones and lacks some. The table lists about 340,000 clones, around 79% of them singletons. Sequencing was done on a sample of memory CD4+ T cells sorted from blood. Subset denoted: CD45RA-negative fraction. These receptors were collected from a man aged 30 to 39 in good health.

The V and J genes are TRBV9 and TRBJ2-1; 7 nucleotides align to TRBD1. The germline gives CDR1 SGDLS, CDR2 YYNGEE. The CDR3 is 14 residues long. V was clipped by 0 bases and J by 10 bases; unmatched bases: 7. This CDR3 is CASSVATGSWEQFF. CDR3 coding DNA: TGTGCCAGCAGCGTAGCGACAGGGTCCTGGGAGCAGTTCTTC.

The chain has TRBV28 and TRBJ1-2, with D possibly matching TRBD1 (5 bases). This CDR3 comprises 14 residues. The V end lost 9 bases, the J end lost 5 bases, and 19 bases lay between the germline ends. The germline CDR1 and CDR2 sequences are MDHEN and SYDVKM. The DNA for the CDR3 is TGTGCCAGTAGAGAAACAGGAAGGCTTTATGGCTACACCTTC. As protein: CASRETGRLYGYTF.

V and J are TRBV9 and TRBJ2-2; 9 bases match TRBD2. CDR3 size: 16 residues. Germline values: CDR1 SGDLS, CDR2 YYNGEE. J was trimmed by 2 bases and V by 6 bases; bases with no gene match: 8. The CDR3 region has the DNA TGTGCCAGCAAGAGAGGGCTAGCGGGAAACACCGGGGAGCTGTTTTTT. Encoded protein: CASKRGLAGNTGELFF.

The genes are TRBV29-1 and TRBJ2-4; D is possibly TRBD1 or TRBD2 (6 bases each). The CDR3 runs 13 residues. Trimming took off 5 bases at V and 9 bases at J, with 17 bases between the two ends. Germline V gene sequence: CDR1 SQVTM, CDR2 ANQGSEA. CDR3 residues: CSVQQGGVGIQYF. Written as DNA, the CDR3 is TGCAGCGTTCAACAGGGAGGTGTGGGCATTCAGTACTTC.

The chain uses TRBV28 and TRBJ2-7, with D unclear. CDR1 is MDHEN and CDR2 is SYDVKM in the germline V gene. Trimming removed 2 bases from V and 4 bases from J, with 9 bases in between. The CDR3 has 13 amino acids. CDR3: CASSLLNSYEQYF. The CDR3, as DNA: TGTGCCAGCAGTTTACTGAACTCTTACGAGCAGTACTTC.

The J gene is TRBJ2-3, the V gene TRBV29-1; a weak D match, TRBD2 (6 bases). Per germline, CDR1 SQVTM and CDR2 ANQGSEA. Trimming took 7 bases from V and 0 from J, leaving 14 bases between them. This CDR3 has 14 amino acids. As DNA, the CDR3 is TGCAGCGGCGCCCTGGGGGGTAGCACAGATACGCAGTATTTT. Its translation is CSGALGGSTDTQYF.

As concerns this clone: An end of the junction differs from the germline gene, which may be a read error. The chain joins TRBV11-3 to TRBJ2-3, with D possibly being TRBD2 (7 bases). CDR1 SGHNT and CDR2 YENEEA come from the germline V gene. This CDR3 has 17 amino acids. CDR3 in amino acids: CASSLDVGAGAGDTQYF. The DNA for the CDR3 is TGTGCCAGCAGCCTAGATGTTGGTGCGGGGGCAGGGGATACGCAGTATTTT.

V and J are TRBV5-5 and TRBJ2-2, with unresolved D. Germline V CDR1 and CDR2: SGHKS, YYEKEE (reference sequence). The CDR3 covers 12 residues. V was cut by 4 bases and J by 1 base, with 2 bases left in between. DNA of the CDR3: TGTGCCAGCAGCGGGAACACCGGGGAGCTGTTTTTT. It encodes CASSGNTGELFF.

The count of this clone is one. The chain links TRBV11-2 to TRBJ2-1; 12 bases align to TRBD2. Germline V gene data show CDR1 as SGHAT and CDR2 as FQNNGV. This CDR3 spans 16 amino acids. Trimming at V came to 0 bases and at J to 6 bases, leaving 3 bases not matched to a gene. In nucleotides, the CDR3 is TGTGCCAGCAGCTTAGATCTACTAGCGGGAGGCAATGAGCAGTTCTTC. This gives the protein CASSLDLLAGGNEQFF.

The DNA for the CDR3 is TGTGCCAGCAGTTTATTATGGGACAGGGACACCCTGTTAGAGACCCAGTACTTC. Its translation is CASSLLWDRDTLLETQYF. V usage is TRBV27 and J usage is TRBJ2-5; TRBD1 matches 9 bases. Germline CDR1 is MNHEY and CDR2 is SMNVEV (reference sequence). Trimming cost V 1 base and J 4 bases; bases outside gene matches: 13. This CDR3 is built from 18 residues.